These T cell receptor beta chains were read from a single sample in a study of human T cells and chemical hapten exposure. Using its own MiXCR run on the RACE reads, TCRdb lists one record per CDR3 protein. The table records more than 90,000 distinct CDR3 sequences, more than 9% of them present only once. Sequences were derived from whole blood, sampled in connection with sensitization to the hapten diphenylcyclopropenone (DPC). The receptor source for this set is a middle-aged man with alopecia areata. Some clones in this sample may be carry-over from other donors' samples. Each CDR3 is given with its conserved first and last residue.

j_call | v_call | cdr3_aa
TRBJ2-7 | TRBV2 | CASRKPLGSSYEQYF
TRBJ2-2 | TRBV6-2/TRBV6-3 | CASRRGDGANTGELFF
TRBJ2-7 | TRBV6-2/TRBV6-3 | CASSSPQGTGGEQYF
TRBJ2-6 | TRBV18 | CASSLPPRTGANVLTF
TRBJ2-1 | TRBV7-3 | CASSLTSVNEQFF
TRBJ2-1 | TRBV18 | CASTPASGSSYNEQFF
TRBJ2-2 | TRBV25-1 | CASMAGTTGELFF
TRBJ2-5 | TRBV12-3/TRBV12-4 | CASREGAQETQYF
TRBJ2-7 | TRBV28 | CASSLWEGEGSSF
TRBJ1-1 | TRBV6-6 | CASSYPDRLGGNTEAFF
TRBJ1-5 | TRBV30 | CAWGTVGYQPQHF
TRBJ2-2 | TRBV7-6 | CASSLIMGQGDTGELFF
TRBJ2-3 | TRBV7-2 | CASSSPGTGGGADTQYF
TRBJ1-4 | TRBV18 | CASSPVGADEKLFF
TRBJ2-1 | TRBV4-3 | CASSQGYEQFF
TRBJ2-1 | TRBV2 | CASRVGGNYNEQFF
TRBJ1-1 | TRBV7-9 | CASSPDRGTMNTEAFF
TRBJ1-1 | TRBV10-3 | CAIKTGQGATEAFF
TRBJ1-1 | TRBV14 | CASSRGTGGYTEAFF
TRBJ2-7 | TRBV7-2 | CASSFKSIQYF
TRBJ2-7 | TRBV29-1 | CSVGRLSSYEQYF
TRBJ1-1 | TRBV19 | CASSLLQKNTEAFF
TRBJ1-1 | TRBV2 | CASRLTGFTEAFF
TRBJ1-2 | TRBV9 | CASSPARANYGYTF
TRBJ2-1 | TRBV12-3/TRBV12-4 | CASSPQGAGEQFF
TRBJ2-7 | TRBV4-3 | CASSRTGSEQYF
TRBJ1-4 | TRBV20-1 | CSARWAGEEKLFF
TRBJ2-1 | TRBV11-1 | CASSSLTGGIYNEQFF
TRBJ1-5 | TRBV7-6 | CASSLLSGRSNQPQHF
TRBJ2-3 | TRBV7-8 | CASSLSHSGEGGTDTQYF
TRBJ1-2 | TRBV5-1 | CASTSGTAGANYGYTF
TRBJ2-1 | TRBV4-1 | CASSQSTSVNEQFF
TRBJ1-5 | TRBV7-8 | CASSTMGGVGNQPQHF
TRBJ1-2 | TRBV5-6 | CASSIGQGNYGYTF
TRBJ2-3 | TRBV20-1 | CSANGDLKGTDTQYF
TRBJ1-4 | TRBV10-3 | CAISATMDSKEKLFF
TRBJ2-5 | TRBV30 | CAWSLETGRAEETQYF
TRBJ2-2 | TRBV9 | CASSVGFTANTGELFF
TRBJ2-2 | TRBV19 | CASSRSSSGTTGELFF
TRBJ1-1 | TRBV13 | CASSLGGQGGNTEAFF
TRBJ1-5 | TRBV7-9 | CASSLGGSVNQPQHF
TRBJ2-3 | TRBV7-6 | CASSFIPPGRVPDTQYF
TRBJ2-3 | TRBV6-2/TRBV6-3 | CASTGWRDVTDTQYF
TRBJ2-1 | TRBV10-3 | CAISARDNEQFF